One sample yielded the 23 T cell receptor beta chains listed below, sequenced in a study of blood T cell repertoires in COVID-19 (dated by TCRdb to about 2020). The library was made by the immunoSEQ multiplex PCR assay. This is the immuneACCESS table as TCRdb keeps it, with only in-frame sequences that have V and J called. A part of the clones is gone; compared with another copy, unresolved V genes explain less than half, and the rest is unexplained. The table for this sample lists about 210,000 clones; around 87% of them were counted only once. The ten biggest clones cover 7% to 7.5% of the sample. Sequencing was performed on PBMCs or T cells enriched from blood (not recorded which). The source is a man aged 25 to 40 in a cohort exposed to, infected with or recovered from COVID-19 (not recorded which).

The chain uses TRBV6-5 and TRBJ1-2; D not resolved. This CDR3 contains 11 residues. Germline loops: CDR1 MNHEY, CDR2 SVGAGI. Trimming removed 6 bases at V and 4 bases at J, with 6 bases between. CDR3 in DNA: TGTGCCAGCAGCAACAGCTATGGCTACACCTTC. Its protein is CASSNSYGYTF.

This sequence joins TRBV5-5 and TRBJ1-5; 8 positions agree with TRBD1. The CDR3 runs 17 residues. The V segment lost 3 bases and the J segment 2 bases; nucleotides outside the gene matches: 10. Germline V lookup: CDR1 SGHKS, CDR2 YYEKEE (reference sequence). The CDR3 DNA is TGTGCCAGCAGCTGGGCCCAAGGGACAGGTCGCAATCAGCCCCAGCATTTT. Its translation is CASSWAQGTGRNQPQHF.

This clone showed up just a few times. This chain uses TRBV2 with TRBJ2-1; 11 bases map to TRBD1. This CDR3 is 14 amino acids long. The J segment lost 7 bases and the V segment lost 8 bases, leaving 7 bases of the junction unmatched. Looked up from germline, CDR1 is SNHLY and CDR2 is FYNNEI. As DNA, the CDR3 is TGTGCCAGCTTTCTGGGACAGGGGGTAAATGAGCAGTTCTTC. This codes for CASFLGQGVNEQFF.

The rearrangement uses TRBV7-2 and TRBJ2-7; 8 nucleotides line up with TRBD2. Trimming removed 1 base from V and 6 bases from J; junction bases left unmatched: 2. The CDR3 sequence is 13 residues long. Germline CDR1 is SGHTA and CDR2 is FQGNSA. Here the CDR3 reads CASSLDSGTEQYF. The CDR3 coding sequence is TGTGCCAGCAGCTTAGATAGCGGGACCGAGCAGTACTTC.

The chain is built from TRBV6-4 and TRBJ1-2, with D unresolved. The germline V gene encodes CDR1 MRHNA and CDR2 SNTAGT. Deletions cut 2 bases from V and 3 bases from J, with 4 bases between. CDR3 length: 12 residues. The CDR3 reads CASSDPDYGYTF. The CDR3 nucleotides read TGTGCCAGCAGTGACCCCGACTATGGCTACACCTTC.

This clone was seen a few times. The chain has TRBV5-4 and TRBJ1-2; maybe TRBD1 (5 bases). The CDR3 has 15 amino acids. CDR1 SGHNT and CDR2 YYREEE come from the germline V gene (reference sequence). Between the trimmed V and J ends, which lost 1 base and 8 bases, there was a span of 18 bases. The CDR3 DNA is TGTGCCAGCAGCTTGCCCGTCGGGGGTCTGCGGGGCTACACCTTC. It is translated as CASSLPVGGLRGYTF. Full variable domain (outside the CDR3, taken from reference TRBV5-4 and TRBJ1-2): ETGVTQSPTHLIKTRGQQVTLRCSSQSGHNTVSWYQQALGQGPQFIFQYYREEENGRGNFPPRFSGLQFPNYSSELNVNALELDDSALYLCASSLPVGGLRGYTFGSGTRLTVV.

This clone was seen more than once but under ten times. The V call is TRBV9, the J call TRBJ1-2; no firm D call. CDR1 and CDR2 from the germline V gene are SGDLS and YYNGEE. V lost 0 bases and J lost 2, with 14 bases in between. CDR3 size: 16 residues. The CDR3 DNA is TGTGCCAGCAGCGTAGCAGTCCGGGTAGAAAACTATGGCTACACCTTC. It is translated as CASSVAVRVENYGYTF.

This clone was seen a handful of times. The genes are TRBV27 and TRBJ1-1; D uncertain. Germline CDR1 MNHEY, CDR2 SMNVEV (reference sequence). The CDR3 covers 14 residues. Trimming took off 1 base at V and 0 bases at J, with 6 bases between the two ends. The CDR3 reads CASSLFHLNTEAFF. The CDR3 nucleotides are TGTGCCAGCAGTTTATTTCACTTGAACACTGAAGCTTTCTTT.

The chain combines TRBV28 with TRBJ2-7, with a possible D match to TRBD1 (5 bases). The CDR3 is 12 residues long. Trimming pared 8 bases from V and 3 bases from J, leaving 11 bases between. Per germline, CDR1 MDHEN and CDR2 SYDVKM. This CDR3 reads CASGARSYEQYF. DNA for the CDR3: TGTGCCAGCGGGGCGAGAAGCTACGAGCAGTACTTC.

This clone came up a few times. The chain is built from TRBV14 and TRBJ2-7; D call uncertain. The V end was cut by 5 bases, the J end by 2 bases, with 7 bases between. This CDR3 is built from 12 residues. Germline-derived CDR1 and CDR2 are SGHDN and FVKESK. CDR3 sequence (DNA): TGTGCCAGCAGCGGAGAGACCTACGAGCAGTACTTC. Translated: CASSGETYEQYF.

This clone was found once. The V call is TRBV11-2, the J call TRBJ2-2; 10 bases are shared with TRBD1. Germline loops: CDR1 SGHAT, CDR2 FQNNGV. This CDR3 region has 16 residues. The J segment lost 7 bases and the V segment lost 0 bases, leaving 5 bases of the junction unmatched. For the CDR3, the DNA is TGTGCCAGCAGCTTAGATTCGGGACAGGGGATCGGGGAGCTGTTTTTT. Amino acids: CASSLDSGQGIGELFF.

This chain's CDR3 is CAISESMVIVTYSYEQYF. For the CDR3, the DNA is TGTGCCATCAGTGAGTCGATGGTCATAGTGACTTATTCCTACGAGCAGTACTTC. V gene TRBV10-3 combines with J gene TRBJ2-7; D ambiguous. This CDR3 has 18 amino acids. The ends were cut back, 0 bases at V and 1 base at J, with 19 bases in the middle. CDR1 and CDR2 (germline): ENHRY, SYGVKD.

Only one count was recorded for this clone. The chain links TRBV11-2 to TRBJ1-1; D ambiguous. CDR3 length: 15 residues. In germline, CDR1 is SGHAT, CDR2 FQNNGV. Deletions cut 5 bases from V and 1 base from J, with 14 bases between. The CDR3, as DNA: TGTGCCAGCAGCCCCTCGACACCCGCGAACACTGAAGCTTTCTTT. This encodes CASSPSTPANTEAFF.

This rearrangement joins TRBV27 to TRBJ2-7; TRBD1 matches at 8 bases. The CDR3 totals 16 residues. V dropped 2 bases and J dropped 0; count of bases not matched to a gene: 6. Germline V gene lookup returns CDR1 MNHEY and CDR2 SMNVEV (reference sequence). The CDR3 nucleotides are TGTGCCAGCAGTTTAGCCCCAGGGGGCCGCTCCTACGAGCAGTACTTC. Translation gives CASSLAPGGRSYEQYF.

CDR3 nucleotides: TGTGCCAGCAGCTTAAGGGCGGGAGTCAATCAGCCCCAGCATTTT. Protein product: CASSLRAGVNQPQHF. The chain has TRBV7-8 and TRBJ1-5; D remains ambiguous. The V end lost 2 bases, the J end lost 3 bases, and 11 bases lay between the germline ends. Germline V lookup: CDR1 SGHVS, CDR2 FQNEAQ. CDR3 length: 15 residues.

CDR3 DNA sequence: TGTGCCAGCATAATTCGGACAGGGGATTACGAGCAGTACTTC. This translates into CASIIRTGDYEQYF. The chain uses TRBV6-5 and TRBJ2-7; 9 nucleotides align to TRBD1. Germline V gives CDR1 MNHEY, CDR2 SVGAGI. The CDR3 has 14 amino acids. V shed 7 bases and J 4 bases; nucleotides not matched to a gene: 8.

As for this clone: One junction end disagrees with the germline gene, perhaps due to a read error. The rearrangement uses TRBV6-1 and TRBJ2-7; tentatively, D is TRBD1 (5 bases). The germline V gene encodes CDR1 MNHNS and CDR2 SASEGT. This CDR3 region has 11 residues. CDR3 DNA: TGTGCCAGCAGTGAACTGACAGTGCTGTCCTTC. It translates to CASSELTVLSF.

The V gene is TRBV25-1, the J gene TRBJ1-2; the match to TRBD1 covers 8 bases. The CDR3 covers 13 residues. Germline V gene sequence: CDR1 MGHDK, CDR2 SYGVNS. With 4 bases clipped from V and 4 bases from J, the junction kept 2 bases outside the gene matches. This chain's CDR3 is CASSGGQAYGYTF. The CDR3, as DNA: TGTGCCAGCAGTGGGGGACAGGCCTATGGCTACACCTTC.

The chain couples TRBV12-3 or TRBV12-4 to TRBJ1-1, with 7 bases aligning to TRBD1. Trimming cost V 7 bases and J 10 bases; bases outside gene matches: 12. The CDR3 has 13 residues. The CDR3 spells CASTLDRAVRAFF. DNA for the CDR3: TGTGCCAGCACCCTCGACAGGGCGGTTCGAGCTTTCTTT.

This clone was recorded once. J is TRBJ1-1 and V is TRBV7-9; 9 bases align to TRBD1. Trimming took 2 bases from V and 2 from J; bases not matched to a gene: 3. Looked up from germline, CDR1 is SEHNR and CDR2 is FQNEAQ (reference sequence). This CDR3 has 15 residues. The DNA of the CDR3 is TGTGCCAGCAGCTTACTACAGGGGGCTAACACTGAAGCTTTCTTT. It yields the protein CASSLLQGANTEAFF.

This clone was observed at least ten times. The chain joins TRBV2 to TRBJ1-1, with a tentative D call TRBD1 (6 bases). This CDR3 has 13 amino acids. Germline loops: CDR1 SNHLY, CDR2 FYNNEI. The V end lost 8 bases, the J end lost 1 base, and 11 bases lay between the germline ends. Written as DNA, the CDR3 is TGTGCCAGCGATAACAGGGAGAACACTGAAGCTTTCTTT. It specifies CASDNRENTEAFF.

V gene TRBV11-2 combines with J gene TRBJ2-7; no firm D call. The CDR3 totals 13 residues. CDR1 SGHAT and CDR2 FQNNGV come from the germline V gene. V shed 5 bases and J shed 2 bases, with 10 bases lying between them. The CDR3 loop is CASSPGHPYEQYF. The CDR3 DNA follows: TGTGCCAGCAGCCCGGGTCATCCCTACGAGCAGTACTTC.

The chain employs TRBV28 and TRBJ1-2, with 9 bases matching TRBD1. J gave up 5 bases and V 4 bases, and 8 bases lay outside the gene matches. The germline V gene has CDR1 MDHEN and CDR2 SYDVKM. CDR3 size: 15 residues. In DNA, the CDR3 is TGTGCCAGCAGTTCTACAGGGGGCACTACTTATGGCTACACCTTC. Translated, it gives CASSSTGGTTYGYTF.